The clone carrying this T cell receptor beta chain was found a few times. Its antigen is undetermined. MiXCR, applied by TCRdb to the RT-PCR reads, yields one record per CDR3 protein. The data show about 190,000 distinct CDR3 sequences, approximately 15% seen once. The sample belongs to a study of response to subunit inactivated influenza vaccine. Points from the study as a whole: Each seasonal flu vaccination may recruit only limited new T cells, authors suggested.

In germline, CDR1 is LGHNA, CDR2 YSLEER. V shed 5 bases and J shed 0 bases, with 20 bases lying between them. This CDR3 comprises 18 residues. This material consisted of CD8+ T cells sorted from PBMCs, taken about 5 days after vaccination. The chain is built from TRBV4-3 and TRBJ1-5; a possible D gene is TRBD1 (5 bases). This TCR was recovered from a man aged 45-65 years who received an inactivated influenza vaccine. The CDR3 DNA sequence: TGCGCCAGCAGCGCCCACGGGACCGAGAACTATAGCAATCAGCCCCAGCATTTT. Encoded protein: CASSAHGTENYSNQPQHF.